Following are 2 T cell receptor beta chains from one sample sequenced in a study of OX40 agonist ivuxolimab in advanced cancers. Using immunoSEQ multiplex PCR, the repertoire was profiled, and TCRdb retains in-frame clones only, with some absent. The table lists 60,000 or so clones, approximately 90% of them singletons. The sample in question was CD4+ or CD8+ T cells sorted from blood, obtained in a trial of the OX40 agonist ivuxolimab. Receptors originate from an adult with an advanced solid tumor such as melanoma, head and neck, liver or kidney cancer.

The rearrangement links TRBV2 to TRBJ2-6, with 7 bases matching TRBD2. Germline-derived CDR1 and CDR2 are SNHLY and FYNNEI. Trimming at V came to 2 bases and at J to 0 bases, leaving 16 bases not matched to a gene. This CDR3 comprises 21 residues. CDR3 bases: TGTGCCAGCAGTGAATCGTTATTAAGGCCCAGGGAGGGCTCTGGGGCCAACGTCCTGACTTTC. Translation: CASSESLLRPREGSGANVLTF. The variable domain in full, completed from reference TRBV2 and TRBJ2-6, reads EPEVTQTPSHQVTQMGQEVILRCVPISNHLYFYWYRQILGQKVEFLVSFYNNEISEKSEIFDDQFSVERPDGSNFTLKIRSTKLEDSAMYFCASSESLLRPREGSGANVLTFGAGSRLTVL.

The chain has TRBV5-8 and TRBJ2-4; 7 bases fit TRBD2. Germline CDR1 SGHTS, CDR2 YDEGEE. The CDR3 totals 14 residues. V lost 7 bases and J lost 0; bases outside the gene matches: 4. This chain's CDR3 is CASQGGRAKNIQYF. The CDR3 coding sequence is TGTGCCAGCCAGGGCGGGAGAGCCAAAAACATTCAGTACTTC.